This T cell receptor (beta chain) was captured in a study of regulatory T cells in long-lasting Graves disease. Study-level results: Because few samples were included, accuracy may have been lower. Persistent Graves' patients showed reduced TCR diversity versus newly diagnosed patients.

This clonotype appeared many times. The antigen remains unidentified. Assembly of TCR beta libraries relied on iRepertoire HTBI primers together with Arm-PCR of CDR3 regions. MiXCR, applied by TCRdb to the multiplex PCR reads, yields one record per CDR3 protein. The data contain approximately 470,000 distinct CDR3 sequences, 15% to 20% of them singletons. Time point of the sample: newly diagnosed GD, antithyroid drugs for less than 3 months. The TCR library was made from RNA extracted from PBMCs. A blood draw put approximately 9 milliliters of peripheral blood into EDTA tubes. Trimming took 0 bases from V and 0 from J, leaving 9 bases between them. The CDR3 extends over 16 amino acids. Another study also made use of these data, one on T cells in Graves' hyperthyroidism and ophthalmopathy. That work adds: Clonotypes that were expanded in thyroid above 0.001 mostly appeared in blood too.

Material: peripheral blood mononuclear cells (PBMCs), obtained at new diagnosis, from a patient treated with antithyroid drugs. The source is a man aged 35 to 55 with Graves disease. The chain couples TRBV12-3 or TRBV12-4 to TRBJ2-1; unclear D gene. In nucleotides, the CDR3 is TGTGCCAGCAGTTTAGCGGGCCCGAGCTCCTACAATGAGCAGTTCTTC. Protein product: CASSLAGPSSYNEQFF.